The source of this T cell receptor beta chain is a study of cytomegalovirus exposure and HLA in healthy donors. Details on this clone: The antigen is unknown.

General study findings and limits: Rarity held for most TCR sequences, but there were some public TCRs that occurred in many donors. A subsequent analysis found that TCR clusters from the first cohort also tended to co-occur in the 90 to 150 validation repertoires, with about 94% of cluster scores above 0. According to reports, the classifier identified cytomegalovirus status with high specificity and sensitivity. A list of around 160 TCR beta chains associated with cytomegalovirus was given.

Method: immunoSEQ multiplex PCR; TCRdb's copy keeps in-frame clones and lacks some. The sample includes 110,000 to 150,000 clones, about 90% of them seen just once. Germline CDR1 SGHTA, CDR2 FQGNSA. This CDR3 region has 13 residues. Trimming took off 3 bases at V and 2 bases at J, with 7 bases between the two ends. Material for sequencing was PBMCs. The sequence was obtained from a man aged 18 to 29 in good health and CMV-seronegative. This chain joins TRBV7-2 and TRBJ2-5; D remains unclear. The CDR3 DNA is TGTGCCAGCAGCTTCGCGGCTCAAGAGACCCAGTACTTC. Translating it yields CASSFAAQETQYF. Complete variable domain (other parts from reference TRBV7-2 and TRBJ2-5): GAGVSQSPSNKVTEKGKDVELRCDPISGHTALYWYRQSLGQGLEFLIYFQGNSAPDKSGLPSDRFSAERTGGSVSTLTIQRTQQEDSAVYLCASSFAAQETQYFGPGTRLLVL.